One sample yielded the 9 T cell receptor beta chains listed below, sequenced in a study of Ad26.COV2.S vaccination and SARS-CoV-2 variants. This sample's treatment: roughly 20 received Ad26.COV2.S at low or high dose, single or two shots; several received placebo; per-sample allocation not given. The samples date from day 63 after the first vaccine or placebo injection. TCRdb's copy holds only in-frame clones and misses some; the assay was immunoSEQ multiplex PCR. Of over 300,000 clones listed, 83% are singletons. The sequencing here drew on peripheral blood, taken in a trial of Ad26.COV2.S vaccine versus placebo. These receptors came from a person aged 18 to 59 who received the Ad26.COV2.S COVID-19 vaccine or a placebo.

The chain joins TRBV11-2 to TRBJ2-7, with 7 bases matching TRBD2. The CDR3 loop spans 15 amino acids. Germline CDR1 reads SGHAT; CDR2 reads FQNNGV. The J segment lost 4 bases and the V segment lost 5 bases, leaving 11 bases of the junction unmatched. CDR3 DNA sequence: TGTGCCAGCAGCCCTGGGGCGGGAGCGGATTACGAGCAGTACTTC. As protein: CASSPGAGADYEQYF.

The chain couples TRBV6-5 to TRBJ1-2; unclear D gene. Germline lookup yields CDR1 MNHEY and CDR2 SVGAGI. V was clipped by 2 bases and J by 9 bases, with 7 bases between them. The CDR3 sequence is 11 residues long. CDR3 amino acids: CASSYRDSYTF. CDR3 DNA: TGTGCCAGCAGTTACAGGGATAGCTACACCTTC.

This sequence joins TRBV7-2 and TRBJ2-4, with 8 bases aligning to TRBD1. Trimming at V came to 1 base and at J to 9 bases, leaving 8 bases not matched to a gene. The CDR3 has 15 residues. From germline, CDR1 is SGHTA and CDR2 FQGNSA. The CDR3 DNA sequence: TGTGCCAGCAGCTTAGATTCACGGACAGGGAGCATTCAGTACTTC. Its translation is CASSLDSRTGSIQYF.

V is TRBV7-2 and J is TRBJ2-1, with D perhaps matching TRBD1 (5 bases). V was shortened by 5 bases and J by 5 bases, with 7 bases between the two germline ends. The CDR3 totals 12 residues. Germline values: CDR1 SGHTA, CDR2 FQGNSA. CDR3 bases: TGTGCCAGCAGCCGACAGAACAATGAGCAGTTCTTC. It codes for CASSRQNNEQFF.

The table lists this clone with a count of one. The J gene is TRBJ1-1, the V gene TRBV27, with D unclear. Trimming removed 2 bases at V and 3 bases at J, with 7 bases between. Germline V gene lookup returns CDR1 MNHEY and CDR2 SMNVEV (reference sequence). The CDR3 consists of 13 residues. CDR3 sequence: CASSLAVDTEAFF. CDR3 nucleotides: TGTGCCAGCAGTTTAGCGGTAGACACTGAAGCTTTCTTT.

The chain recombines TRBV19 with TRBJ1-1; D unresolved. The V end lost 7 bases, the J end lost 1 base, and 10 bases lay between the germline ends. Germline CDR1 and CDR2: LNHDA and SQIVND (reference sequence). This CDR3 has 13 amino acids. CDR3 DNA sequence: TGTGCCAGTATGAGGAGGGCGAACACTGAAGCTTTCTTT. This sequence encodes CASMRRANTEAFF.

This clone occurred many times. V gene TRBV6-2 or TRBV6-3 combines with J gene TRBJ2-1; TRBD2 might be the D (5 bases). The CDR3 spans 13 residues. Germline assignment: CDR1 MNHEY and CDR2 SVGEGT. V was pared by 2 bases and J by 3 bases, with 5 bases between. DNA for the CDR3: TGTGCCAGCAGTTACCGGGACTACAATGAGCAGTTCTTC. It translates to CASSYRDYNEQFF.

The chain combines TRBV28 with TRBJ2-3; D perhaps matches TRBD2 (5 bases). Germline loops: CDR1 MDHEN, CDR2 SYDVKM. This CDR3 comprises 13 residues. V was clipped by 5 bases and J by 4 bases, with 10 bases between them. CDR3 in amino acids: CASSPEAPDTQYF. The CDR3 DNA reads TGTGCCAGCAGTCCGGAGGCTCCAGATACGCAGTATTTT.

V is TRBV14 and J is TRBJ1-6; D unclear. CDR1 SGHDN and CDR2 FVKESK come from the germline V gene. Trimming removed 3 bases from V and 14 bases from J, with 8 bases in between. This CDR3 contains 11 residues. Here the CDR3 DNA reads TGTGCCAGCAGCCAGGGCATCACCCTCCACTTT. Protein: CASSQGITLHF.